These T cell receptor beta chains were read from a single sample in a study of blood T cell repertoires in COVID-19. TCRdb keeps only in-frame clones here, not all; method: immunoSEQ multiplex PCR. The sample includes approximately 150,000 clones, about four fifths seen only once; the top ten take 15% to 20%. Sequencing used peripheral blood. The receptors here all came from an elderly woman with acute or convalescent COVID-19. CDR3s include the opening cysteine and the closing phenylalanine or tryptophan. The D gene is left open where the match is weak. Clone size is stated in some rows and not others, as once, few, many or a class when expanded.

j_call v_call cdr3_length d_call clone_size cdr3_nt cdr3_aa
TRBJ2-3 TRBV19 15 . once TGTGCCAGTAGTACCCCGGGCGGACACGCAGATACGCAGTATTTT CASSTPGGHADTQYF
TRBJ1-2 TRBV11-2 12 . . TGTGCCAGCAGCACAGGGTACTATGGCTACACCTTC CASSTGYYGYTF
TRBJ2-3 TRBV5-6 15 . . TGTGCCAGCAGCTTGGCCCCCAGGGCATCAGATACGCAGTATTTT CASSLAPRASDTQYF
TRBJ2-5 TRBV7-7 13 . . TGTGCCAGCAGCCCAGACCCAGGGGAGACCCAGTACTTC CASSPDPGETQYF
TRBJ1-3 TRBV4-1 15 . . TGCGCCAGCAGCCAACTCCGGCTAGCGGGAAACACCATATATTTT CASSQLRLAGNTIYF
TRBJ2-5 TRBV5-6 14 . . TGTGCCAGCAGCTCGGGGTTAGATCAAGAGACCCAGTACTTC CASSSGLDQETQYF
TRBJ2-2 TRBV3-1/TRBV3-2 13 . . TGTGCCAGCAGCCAAGATGGCTCAGGGCAGCTGTTTTTT CASSQDGSGQLFF
TRBJ2-5 TRBV5-6 17 TRBD1 . TGTGCCAGCAGCTTCGGGACAGGGGGCCAGTACCAAGAGACCCAGTACTTC CASSFGTGGQYQETQYF
TRBJ2-5 TRBV27 11 . . TGTGCCAGCAGTTTGGGCGAGACCCAGTACTTC CASSLGETQYF
TRBJ2-1 TRBV7-2 15 . . TGTGCCAGCAGCTTATTAGGGGCCTCCTACAATGAGCAGTTCTTC CASSLLGASYNEQFF
TRBJ1-1 TRBV4-3 13 . . TGCGCCAGCAGCCATCAACTCGGGACTGAAGCTTTCTTT CASSHQLGTEAFF
TRBJ1-5 TRBV7-8 16 . . TGTGCCAGCAGCTTAGAGAGCCAATTCAAAGATCAGCCCCAGCATTTT CASSLESQFKDQPQHF
TRBJ1-5 TRBV3-1/TRBV3-2 16 TRBD1 . TGTGCCAGCAGCCAGACCGGGACAGGACCTAATCAGCCCCAGCATTTT CASSQTGTGPNQPQHF
TRBJ2-1 TRBV4-3 16 TRBD2 . TGCGCCAGCAGCCAAACGCGGGAGTGGGTCCACAATGAGCAGTTCTTC CASSQTREWVHNEQFF
TRBJ2-1 TRBV11-2 16 . few TGTGCCAGCAGCCCCCGCCCGACAGGAACGGTTAGTGAGCAGTTCTTC CASSPRPTGTVSEQFF
TRBJ2-5 TRBV2 13 TRBD1 . TGTGCCAGCAGCCTCGGGACAGAAGAGACCCAGTACTTC CASSLGTEETQYF
TRBJ1-5 TRBV18 14 TRBD1 . TGTGCCAGCTCACGGGGACAGGGGACTCAGCCCCAGCATTTT CASSRGQGTQPQHF
TRBJ2-7 TRBV2 16 TRBD2 . TGTGCCAGCACTACTAGCGGCGGGTCCGGGAGGTACGAGCAGTACTTC CASTTSGGSGRYEQYF
TRBJ1-2 TRBV5-5 13 TRBD1 . TGTGCCAGCAGCCAGACAGGGAACTATGGCTACACCTTC CASSQTGNYGYTF
TRBJ2-5 TRBV5-1 14 TRBD2 . TGCGCCAGCAGCTTTCCGGGGGGAGGGGAGACCCAGTACTTC CASSFPGGGETQYF